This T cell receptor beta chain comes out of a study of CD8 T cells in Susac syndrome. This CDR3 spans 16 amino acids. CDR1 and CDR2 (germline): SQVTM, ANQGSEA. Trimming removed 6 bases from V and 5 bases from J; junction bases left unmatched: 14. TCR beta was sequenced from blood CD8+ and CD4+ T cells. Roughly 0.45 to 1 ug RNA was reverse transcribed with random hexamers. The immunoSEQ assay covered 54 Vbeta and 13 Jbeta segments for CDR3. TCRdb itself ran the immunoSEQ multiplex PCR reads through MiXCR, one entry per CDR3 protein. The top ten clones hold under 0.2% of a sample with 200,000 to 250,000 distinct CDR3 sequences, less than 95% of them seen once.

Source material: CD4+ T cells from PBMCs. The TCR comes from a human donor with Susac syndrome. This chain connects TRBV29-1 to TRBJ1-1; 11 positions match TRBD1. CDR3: CSVGQGALGARTEAFF. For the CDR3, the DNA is TGCAGCGTCGGACAGGGGGCTTTGGGGGCTAGGACTGAAGCTTTCTTT.